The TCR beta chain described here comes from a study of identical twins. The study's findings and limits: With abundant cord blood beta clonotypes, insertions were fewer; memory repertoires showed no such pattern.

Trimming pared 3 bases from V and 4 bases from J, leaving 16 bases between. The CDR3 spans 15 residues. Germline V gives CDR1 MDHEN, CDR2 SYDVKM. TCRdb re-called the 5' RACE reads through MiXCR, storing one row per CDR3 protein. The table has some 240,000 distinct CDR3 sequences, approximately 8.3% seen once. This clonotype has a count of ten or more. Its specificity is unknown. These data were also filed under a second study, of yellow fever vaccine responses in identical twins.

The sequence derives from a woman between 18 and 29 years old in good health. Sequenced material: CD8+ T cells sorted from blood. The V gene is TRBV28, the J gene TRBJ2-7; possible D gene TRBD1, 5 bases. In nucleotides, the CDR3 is TGTGCCAGCAGTTTCAGGGAACATAGGACATACGAGCAGTACTTC. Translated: CASSFREHRTYEQYF.